Listed below are T cell receptor beta chains from one sample, sequenced in a study of blood T cell repertoires in COVID-19. Some clones are missing from TCRdb's copy, which holds only in-frame ones; the method was immunoSEQ multiplex PCR. This table holds around 100,000 clones, around 86% found once. Sequences were obtained from peripheral blood. The origin of the receptors is a man aged 45-60 years with acute or convalescent COVID-19. CDR3s include the opening cysteine and the closing phenylalanine or tryptophan. A D gene is named only where the DNA matches it firmly. Size tells how often a clone was seen (once, few, many) or the class of an expanded clone, and some rows leave it out.

j_gene,d_gene,v_gene,abundance,CDR3aa,CDR3nt
TRBJ2-1,TRBD2,TRBV15,-,CATSRQTGTSLNEQFF,TGTGCCACCAGCAGACAAACCGGGACTAGCCTAAATGAGCAGTTCTTC
TRBJ2-1,-,TRBV20-1,-,CSASTRRDSNEQFF,TGCAGTGCGAGTACAAGACGGGATTCCAATGAGCAGTTCTTC
TRBJ1-1,-,TRBV6-1,-,CASSEVRTEAFF,TGTGCCAGCAGTGAGGTGCGGACTGAAGCTTTCTTT
TRBJ2-2,TRBD1,TRBV28,-,CASSLYRQGAPGELFF,TGTGCCAGCAGTCTTTATCGACAGGGGGCACCCGGGGAGCTGTTTTTT
TRBJ1-3,-,TRBV28,-,CASSSPGGYTIYF,TGTGCCAGCAGCTCTCCCGGGGGATACACCATATATTTT
TRBJ2-1,TRBD2,TRBV5-1,-,CASSLVAGGGNEQFF,TGCGCCAGCAGCTTGGTCGCGGGAGGGGGCAATGAGCAGTTCTTC
TRBJ2-5,-,TRBV5-1,-,CASSQRGGEQTQYF,TGCGCCAGCAGCCAACGGGGCGGGGAGCAGACCCAGTACTTC
TRBJ2-1,TRBD2,TRBV3-1/TRBV3-2,-,CASSQASGGSYNEQFF,TGTGCCAGCAGCCAAGCATCGGGGGGCTCCTACAATGAGCAGTTCTTC
TRBJ2-7,TRBD1,TRBV7-6,-,CASRRGQGARDEQYF,TGTGCCAGCAGACGCGGACAGGGGGCAAGGGACGAGCAGTACTTC
TRBJ1-4,-,TRBV4-2,-,CASSQDPRPTNEKLFF,TGTGCCAGCAGCCAAGATCCGAGGCCAACTAATGAAAAACTGTTTTTT
TRBJ1-6,TRBD1,TRBV28,-,CASSKVGQGYSPLHF,TGTGCCAGCAGCAAAGTGGGACAGGGTTATTCACCCCTCCACTTT
TRBJ1-2,-,TRBV9,once,CASSVSGEGLYGYTF,TGTGCCAGCAGCGTGTCCGGGGAGGGCCTCTATGGCTACACCTTC
TRBJ2-3,-,TRBV5-4,once,CASSLESARRDTQYF,TGTGCCAGCAGCTTGGAGTCGGCTCGCAGGGATACGCAGTATTTT
TRBJ2-7,TRBD1,TRBV14,-,CASSLRGLDEQYF,TGTGCCAGCAGCCTCAGGGGGCTGGACGAGCAGTACTTC
TRBJ1-6,-,TRBV4-1,-,CASSQGPDSPLHF,TGCGCCAGCAGCCAAGGGCCCGATTCACCCCTCCACTTT
TRBJ1-2,-,TRBV12-3/TRBV12-4,-,CASSFEGGYGYTF,TGTGCCAGCAGTTTCGAGGGTGGCTATGGCTACACCTTC
TRBJ2-2,-,TRBV9,-,CASSVGGANTGELFF,TGTGCCAGCAGCGTAGGGGGGGCGAACACCGGGGAGCTGTTTTTT
TRBJ2-1,-,TRBV18,-,CASSSLDREGEQFF,TGTGCCAGCTCATCATTGGACAGGGAGGGTGAGCAGTTCTTC
TRBJ2-2,-,TRBV15,once,CATSRNTGELFF,TGTGCCACCAGCCGTAACACCGGGGAGCTGTTTTTT
TRBJ2-7,TRBD2,TRBV19,-,CASSMLGLAGNEQYF,TGTGCCAGTAGTATGTTAGGTCTAGCGGGAAACGAGCAGTACTTC
TRBJ2-7,TRBD2,TRBV27,once,CASSSSLAGVSEQYF,TGTGCCAGCAGTTCGTCTCTAGCGGGAGTAAGCGAGCAGTACTTC
TRBJ2-5,TRBD2,TRBV6-5,-,CASTSGRGETQYF,TGTGCCAGCACCTCCGGGAGGGGGGAGACCCAGTACTTC
TRBJ2-2,TRBD1,TRBV24-1,-,CATSELPGQGGTGELFF,TGTGCCACCAGTGAGCTTCCGGGACAGGGGGGCACCGGGGAGCTGTTTTTT
TRBJ2-7,-,TRBV18,-,CASSLKQGSYEQYF,TGTGCCAGCTCCCTAAAACAGGGATCCTACGAGCAGTACTTC
TRBJ2-1,TRBD2,TRBV7-8,once,CASSVTSGIYNEQFF,TGTGCCAGCAGCGTGACTAGCGGAATATACAATGAGCAGTTCTTC
TRBJ2-7,-,TRBV27,-,CASSFGQGGEQYF,TGTGCCAGCAGTTTTGGGCAGGGTGGCGAGCAGTACTTC